These 26 T cell receptor beta chains were sequenced from one sample in a study of T cells in Graves' hyperthyroidism and ophthalmopathy. The source material, RNA transcripts, was used to amplify TCR beta CDR3 regions. The HTBI primer set drove a first-round RT-PCR of the TCR CDR3. TCRdb reprocessed the multiplex PCR reads with MiXCR, giving one entry per CDR3 protein. The data hold about 740,000 distinct CDR3 sequences, with about 15% observed a single time. Sequenced material: blood. These TCRs come from a woman aged 18-35 years with Graves' hyperthyroidism.

This clonotype has a count of ten or more. The J gene is TRBJ2-7, the V gene TRBV9; D possibly corresponds to TRBD1 (6 bases). Germline V gives CDR1 SGDLS, CDR2 YYNGEE. Trimming left V 0 bases short and J 5 bases short, with 18 bases between. This CDR3 has 16 residues. The CDR3 DNA reads as TGTGCCAGCAGCGTAGATATAAGGCAGGGGTTCAACGAGCAGTACTTC. Translation gives CASSVDIRQGFNEQYF.

This clonotype appeared a few times. The genes are TRBV29-1 and TRBJ2-7; TRBD2 matches at 12 bases. The V and J ends lost 5 bases and 0 bases, in that order; junction bases with no gene match: 11. Germline CDR1 reads SQVTM; CDR2 reads ANQGSEA. The CDR3 has 17 residues. The DNA for the CDR3 is TGCAGCGTTTCAATCGGGACTAGCGGGCTTAGCTCCTACGAGCAGTACTTC. Its protein is CSVSIGTSGLSSYEQYF.

This clonotype was picked up many times. The chain has TRBV4-3 and TRBJ2-1; perhaps TRBD2 as D (5 bases). Trimming pared 2 bases from V and 0 bases from J, leaving 20 bases between. Germline lookup yields CDR1 LGHNA and CDR2 YSLEER. CDR3 length: 19 residues. In nucleotides, the CDR3 is TGCGCCAGCAGCCAAACCAGCCCCATCGGGGTCAGCTCCTACAATGAGCAGTTCTTC. Protein product: CASSQTSPIGVSSYNEQFF.

The rearrangement joins TRBV2 to TRBJ1-2, with 7 nucleotides matching TRBD1. The V segment lost 6 bases and the J segment 0 bases; nucleotides outside the gene matches: 7. Germline lookup yields CDR1 SNHLY and CDR2 FYNNEI. The CDR3 consists of 15 residues. CDR3 protein: CASRPDRVPNYGYTF. As DNA, the CDR3 is TGTGCCAGCAGACCCGACAGGGTCCCTAACTATGGCTACACCTTC.

The J gene is TRBJ1-1, the V gene TRBV29-1; D is possibly TRBD1 (6 bases). Deletions cut 3 bases from V and 5 bases from J, with 10 bases between. CDR3 size: 12 residues. Germline CDR1 reads SQVTM; CDR2 reads ANQGSEA. CDR3 sequence reads: CSVDRGKTEAFF. The CDR3 nucleotides are TGCAGCGTTGATAGGGGGAAGACTGAAGCTTTCTTT. The full variable domain, completed using reference TRBV29-1 and TRBJ1-1, is SAVISQKPSRDICQRGTSLTIQCQVDSQVTMMFWYRQQPGQSLTLIATANQGSEATYESGFVIDKFPISRPNLTFSTLTVSNMSPEDSSIYLCSVDRGKTEAFFGQGTRLTVV.

This clonotype was seen only a few times. The CDR3 DNA sequence: TGTGCCAGCAGCTTCAGCACCCCGGCAGGGGAGCTGTTTTTT. Translated: CASSFSTPAGELFF. J is TRBJ2-2 and V is TRBV5-5; D unclear. CDR1 SGHKS and CDR2 YYEKEE come from the germline V gene (reference sequence). V lost 2 bases and J 8 bases, leaving 13 bases between the germline ends. This CDR3 comprises 14 residues.

A note on this clonotype: A read error may be the cause here, since a much bigger clone is one base away. The chain has TRBV28 and TRBJ2-7, with D uncertain. The J call may be incorrect, as the DNA end agrees better with TRBJ2-1. The CDR3 loop spans 14 amino acids. Germline V CDR1 and CDR2: MDHEN, SYDVKM. Written as DNA, the CDR3 is TGTGCCAGCAGTCCCCTGGGGAAGTCCTACGAGCAGTTCTTC. Translating gives CASSPLGKSYEQFF.

This clonotype was seen a few times. The chain joins TRBV4-3 to TRBJ1-1, with TRBD1 as a possible D gene (6 bases). CDR3 length: 15 residues. Trimming pared 1 base from V and 4 bases from J, leaving 13 bases between. Germline V gene sequence: CDR1 LGHNA, CDR2 YSLEER. CDR3 DNA: TGCGCCAGCAGCCAAGTACTTAGGGGGATCACTGAAGCTTTCTTT. Protein: CASSQVLRGITEAFF.

This rearrangement joins TRBV28 to TRBJ1-1; 7 positions agree with TRBD1. V was clipped by 6 bases and J by 3 bases; unmatched bases: 4. The CDR3 is 13 residues long. The V gene's germline CDR1 is MDHEN and CDR2 SYDVKM. In DNA, the CDR3 is TGTGCCAGCAGGACAGGGATATACACTGAAGCTTTCTTT. Amino acids: CASRTGIYTEAFF.

This rearrangement joins TRBV6-2 or TRBV6-3 to TRBJ2-7; D call uncertain. Deletions cut 2 bases from V and 6 bases from J, with 11 bases between. The CDR3 loop spans 13 amino acids. Germline CDR1 and CDR2: MNHEY and SVGEGT. In DNA form, the CDR3 reads TGTGCCAGCAGTTACCTGTATTCATCCGAGCAGTACTTC. As protein: CASSYLYSSEQYF.

This clonotype was seen only a few times. The chain employs TRBV27 and TRBJ2-1; D is uncertain. The CDR3 is 12 residues long. Germline V gene lookup returns CDR1 MNHEY and CDR2 SMNVEV (reference sequence). V was pared by 3 bases and J by 8 bases, with 8 bases between. This CDR3 reads CASSLKMHEQFF. CDR3 bases: TGTGCCAGCAGTTTGAAGATGCATGAGCAGTTCTTC.

This clonotype was seen at least ten times. The chain has TRBV7-6 and TRBJ2-5, with D possibly being TRBD2 (6 bases). Germline V gene data show CDR1 as SGHVS and CDR2 as FNYEAQ. CDR3 size: 14 residues. V was trimmed by 5 bases and J by 2 bases, leaving 12 bases between them. The CDR3 region is CASSPASAQETQYF. In DNA form, the CDR3 reads TGTGCCAGCAGCCCCGCTAGCGCGCAAGAGACCCAGTACTTC.

J is TRBJ1-4 and V is TRBV7-9; no clear D. The germline CDR1 and CDR2 sequences are SEHNR and FQNEAQ (reference sequence). V gave up 7 bases and J gave up 7 bases, with 19 bases separating them. The CDR3 runs to 15 residues. In DNA form, the CDR3 reads TGTGCCAGCACGGACCGAATGGCAGCTAGTGAAAAACTGTTTTTT. It specifies CASTDRMAASEKLFF.

The V gene is TRBV3-1, the J gene TRBJ2-1; D is unresolved. The V gene lost 0 bases and the J gene lost 12 bases, with 12 bases spanning the gap. The CDR3 is 13 amino acids. Germline assignment: CDR1 LGHDT and CDR2 YNNKEL (reference sequence). For the CDR3, the DNA is TGTGCCAGCAGCCAAGATCAGAGTAGCCTGCAGTTCTTC. Translation gives CASSQDQSSLQFF.

This clonotype was detected ten times or more. The rearrangement links TRBV28 to TRBJ2-7; no definite D call. V was pared by 4 bases and J by 7 bases, with 17 bases between. The germline CDR1 and CDR2 sequences are MDHEN and SYDVKM. The CDR3 is 14 amino acids. The CDR3: CASSSLLGLTEQYF. The DNA for the CDR3 is TGTGCCAGCAGTTCCCTGCTTGGGTTGACGGAGCAGTACTTC.

This clonotype was seen many times. V gene TRBV5-4 combines with J gene TRBJ1-2, with D uncertain. The germline V gene has CDR1 SGHNT and CDR2 YYREEE (reference sequence). Trimming stripped 0 bases from V and 0 bases from J, with 12 bases between. The CDR3 sequence is 16 residues long. The CDR3 region is CASSLGIEIANYGYTF. DNA for the CDR3: TGTGCCAGCAGCTTGGGTATCGAAATTGCTAACTATGGCTACACCTTC. Full variable domain (remainder filled in from reference TRBV5-4 and TRBJ1-2): ETGVTQSPTHLIKTRGQQVTLRCSSQSGHNTVSWYQQALGQGPQFIFQYYREEENGRGNFPPRFSGLQFPNYSSELNVNALELDDSALYLCASSLGIEIANYGYTFGSGTRLTVV.

This clonotype was counted a few times. The rearrangement joins TRBV29-1 to TRBJ2-5, with D tentatively TRBD1 or TRBD2 (5 bases each). This CDR3 is 12 amino acids long. V was cut by 7 bases and J by 4 bases, with 13 bases left in between. Germline V gene sequence: CDR1 SQVTM, CDR2 ANQGSEA. In DNA form, the CDR3 reads TGCAGCGCTGGGACGGAACGAGAGACCCAGTACTTC. Translation gives CSAGTERETQYF.

Ten or more counts support this clonotype. The chain is built from TRBV20-1 and TRBJ2-1; possibly TRBD1 for D (5 bases). The CDR3 extends over 13 amino acids. CDR1 is DFQATT and CDR2 is SNEGSKA in the germline V gene (reference sequence). V was trimmed by 0 bases and J by 13 bases, leaving 16 bases between them. The DNA of the CDR3 is TGCAGTGCTAGAGAAAACTTCCAGGGAAGACAGTTCTTC. Translating gives CSARENFQGRQFF.

This clonotype was seen many times. The rearrangement uses TRBV12-3 or TRBV12-4 and TRBJ2-7, with 7 bases aligning to TRBD1. CDR3 size: 14 residues. Trimming cost V 5 bases and J 4 bases; bases outside gene matches: 8. The CDR3, as DNA: TGTGCCAGCAGTCCGCACAGGGGTATGTACGAGCAGTACTTC. It yields the protein CASSPHRGMYEQYF.

A few counts support this clonotype. The chain combines TRBV6-5 with TRBJ1-1, with TRBD1 matching 7 bases. The CDR3 is made up of 21 amino acids. The germline gives CDR1 MNHEY, CDR2 SVGAGI. V lost 0 bases, J lost 4 bases, and 23 bases stayed unmatched. The CDR3 DNA is TGTGCCAGCAGTTACTCGATTGGGGGAAGAGGGACAGCCACCCGGGGCACTGAAGCTTTCTTT. This codes for CASSYSIGGRGTATRGTEAFF.

This clonotype showed up many times. The chain employs TRBV12-3 or TRBV12-4 and TRBJ2-1; D perhaps matches TRBD2 (5 bases). The CDR3 extends over 15 amino acids. V was trimmed by 0 bases and J by 1 base, leaving 7 bases between them. CDR3 sequence reads: CASSLAGASYNEQFF. In DNA, the CDR3 is TGTGCCAGCAGTTTAGCGGGAGCGTCCTACAATGAGCAGTTCTTC.

This clonotype was detected many times. Relative to the germline gene, one junction end is altered; a read error may explain this. The rearrangement uses TRBV27 and TRBJ1-1; tentative D call: TRBD1 (6 bases). The germline V gene encodes CDR1 MNHEY and CDR2 SMNVEV (reference sequence). CDR3 length: 14 residues. CDR3 nucleotide sequence: TGTGCCAGTCGCACCGGGGGCGAGAACACTGAGGCTTTCTTT. Translated: CASRTGGENTEAFF.

This clonotype was seen a few times. The chain has TRBV2 and TRBJ1-5, with a weak D call TRBD1 (5 bases). The ends were cut back, 7 bases at V and 9 bases at J, with 13 bases in the middle. Germline V lookup: CDR1 SNHLY, CDR2 FYNNEI. The CDR3 is 12 amino acids. Here the CDR3 reads CASTTGAGPQHF. CDR3 sequence (DNA): TGTGCCAGCACCACTGGGGCTGGGCCCCAGCATTTT. Drawing the rest from reference TRBV2 and TRBJ1-5, the complete variable domain is EPEVTQTPSHQVTQMGQEVILRCVPISNHLYFYWYRQILGQKVEFLVSFYNNEISEKSEIFDDQFSVERPDGSNFTLKIRSTKLEDSAMYFCASTTGAGPQHFGDGTRLSIL.

At least ten counts were recorded for this clonotype. The rearrangement joins TRBV15 to TRBJ2-7; a possible D gene is TRBD2 (6 bases). This CDR3 region has 15 residues. Germline V gives CDR1 LNHNV, CDR2 YYDKDF (reference sequence). V shed 0 bases and J shed 6 bases, with 15 bases lying between them. This chain's CDR3 is CATSRDIAGRVEQYF. As DNA, the CDR3 is TGTGCCACCAGCAGAGATATAGCCGGGAGAGTCGAGCAGTACTTC.

V gene TRBV7-8 combines with J gene TRBJ2-2, with 10 bases lining up with TRBD2. Germline loops: CDR1 SGHVS, CDR2 FQNEAQ. The V gene end was trimmed by 0 bases and the J gene end by 8 bases; junction bases not matched to a gene: 21. This CDR3 comprises 21 residues. In nucleotides, the CDR3 is TGTGCCAGCAGCTTAGCATCGGGCCTATCCGGGGGGACTAGCGATGTAGGGGAGCTGTTTTTT. Translation gives CASSLASGLSGGTSDVGELFF.

The CDR3 loop reads CASTPLGYEQYF. The CDR3 DNA is TGTGCCAGCACCCCCCTGGGCTACGAGCAGTACTTC. The chain links TRBV7-9 to TRBJ2-7; D not certain. Germline loops: CDR1 SEHNR, CDR2 FQNEAQ (reference sequence). The V end lost 7 bases, the J end lost 3 bases, and 10 bases lay between the germline ends. This CDR3 has 12 residues.